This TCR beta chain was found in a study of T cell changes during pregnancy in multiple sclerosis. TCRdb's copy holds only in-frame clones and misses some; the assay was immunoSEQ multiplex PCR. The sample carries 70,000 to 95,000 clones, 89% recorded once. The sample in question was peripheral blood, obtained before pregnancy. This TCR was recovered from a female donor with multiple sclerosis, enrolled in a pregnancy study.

CDR3 in amino acids: CASSLGWGTGNNEQFF. DNA of the CDR3: TGTGCCAGCAGCTTAGGGTGGGGGACAGGGAACAATGAGCAGTTCTTC. The chain joins TRBV7-2 to TRBJ2-1; 9 bases match TRBD1. This CDR3 contains 16 residues. With 1 base clipped from V and 5 bases from J, the junction kept 6 bases outside the gene matches. CDR1 and CDR2 from the germline V gene are SGHTA and FQGNSA.